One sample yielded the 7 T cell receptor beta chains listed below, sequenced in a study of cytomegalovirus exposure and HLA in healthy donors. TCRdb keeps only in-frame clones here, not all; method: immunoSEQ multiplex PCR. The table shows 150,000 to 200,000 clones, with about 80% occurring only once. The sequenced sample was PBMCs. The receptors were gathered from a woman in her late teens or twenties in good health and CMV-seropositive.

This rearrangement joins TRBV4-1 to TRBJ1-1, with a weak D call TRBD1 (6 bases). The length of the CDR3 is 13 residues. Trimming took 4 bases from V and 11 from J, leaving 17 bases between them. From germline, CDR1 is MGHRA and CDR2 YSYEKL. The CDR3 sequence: CASSPSQGYWAFF. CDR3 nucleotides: TGCGCCAGCAGCCCCTCTCAGGGGTATTGGGCTTTCTTT.

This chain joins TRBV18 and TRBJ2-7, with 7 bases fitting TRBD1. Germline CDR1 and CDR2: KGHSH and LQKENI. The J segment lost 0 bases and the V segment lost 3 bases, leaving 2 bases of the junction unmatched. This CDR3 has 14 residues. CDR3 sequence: CASSPPGGSYEQYF. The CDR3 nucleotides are TGTGCCAGCTCACCCCCAGGGGGCTCCTACGAGCAGTACTTC.

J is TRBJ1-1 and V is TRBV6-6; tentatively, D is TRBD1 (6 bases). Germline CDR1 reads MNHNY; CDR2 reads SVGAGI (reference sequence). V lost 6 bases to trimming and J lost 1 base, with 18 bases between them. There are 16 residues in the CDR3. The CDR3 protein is CASSKPQGQPNTEAFF. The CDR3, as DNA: TGTGCCAGCAGCAAACCCCAAGGACAGCCGAACACTGAAGCTTTCTTT.

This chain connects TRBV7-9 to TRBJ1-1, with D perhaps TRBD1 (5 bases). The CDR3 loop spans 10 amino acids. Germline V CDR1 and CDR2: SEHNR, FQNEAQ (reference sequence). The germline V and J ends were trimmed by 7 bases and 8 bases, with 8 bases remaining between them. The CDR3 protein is CASIRQEAFF. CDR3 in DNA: TGTGCCAGCATTAGACAGGAAGCTTTCTTT.

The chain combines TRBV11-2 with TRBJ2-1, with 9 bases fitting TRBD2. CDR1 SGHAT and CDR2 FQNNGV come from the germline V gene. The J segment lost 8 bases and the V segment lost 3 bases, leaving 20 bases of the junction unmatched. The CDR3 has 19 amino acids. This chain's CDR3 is CASSFPRGGSSGALDEQFF. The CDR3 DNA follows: TGTGCCAGCAGCTTCCCTCGGGGGGGGTCTAGCGGGGCCTTGGATGAGCAGTTCTTC.

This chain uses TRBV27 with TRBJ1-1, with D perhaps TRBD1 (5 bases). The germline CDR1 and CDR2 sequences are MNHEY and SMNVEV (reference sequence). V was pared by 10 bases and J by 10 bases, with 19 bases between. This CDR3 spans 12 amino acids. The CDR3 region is CATRSPGGRAFF. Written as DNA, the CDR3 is TGTGCCACCCGAAGTCCCGGGGGTCGAGCTTTCTTT.

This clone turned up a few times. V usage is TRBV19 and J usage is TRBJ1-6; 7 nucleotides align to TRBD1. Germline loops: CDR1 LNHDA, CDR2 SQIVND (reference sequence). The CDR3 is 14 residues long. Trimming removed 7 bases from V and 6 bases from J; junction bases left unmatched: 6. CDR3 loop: CASNPGQPNSPLHF. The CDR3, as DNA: TGTGCCAGTAATCCGGGACAGCCTAATTCACCCCTCCACTTT.